One T cell receptor (beta chain) is described in this entry. Its antigen is unknown. Antigen-specific CD4+ T cell clonotypes were called by their expansion after viral peptide-pool culture in ViraFEST. A roughly 11-day culture period preceded the isolation of CD4+ T cells. As their vaccination, participants received two doses of either BNT162b2 or mRNA-1273. The data belong to a study of vaccination effects on CD4 cells after COVID-19. Measured with immunoSEQ multiplex PCR; TCRdb has only the in-frame clones, and not every one. The sample gives more than 60,000 clones, around 69% of which show up once; 1.5% to 1.7% is in the top ten. The CDR3 length is 15 residues.

This chain links TRBV21-1 with TRBJ1-1; whether TRBD1, the table's D call, matches the DNA was not checked. TRBV21-1 is designated a pseudogene. The sample was CD4+ T cells from PBMCs cultured with HCoV-229E spike peptides, taken after COVID-19 vaccination. The TCR was taken from a human donor who received a COVID-19 vaccine. CDR3 DNA sequence: TGTGCCAGCAGCAAGACAGGGGGCTTGAACACTGAAGCTTTCTTT. Encoded protein: CASSKTGGLNTEAFF.